Listed below are T cell receptor beta chains from one sample, sequenced in a study of blood T cell repertoires in COVID-19. Profiled with immunoSEQ multiplex PCR; TCRdb holds only in-frame clones, not every one. Of some 37,000 clones in the sample, 90% were seen once. The specimen was peripheral blood. These receptors originate from a man in his 70s with acute or convalescent COVID-19. CDR3s include the opening cysteine and the closing phenylalanine or tryptophan.

V	J	CDR3
TRBV10-3	TRBJ1-1	CAISRTGDTEAFF
TRBV9	TRBJ1-2	CASSASGHRGGYTF
TRBV19	TRBJ2-2	CASSRSWAGLGTGELFF
TRBV15	TRBJ1-4	CATSRGDQDRKNEKLFF
TRBV7-2	TRBJ2-1	CASSLATSGNYNEQFF
TRBV6-5	TRBJ2-1	CASSRDIYNEQFF
TRBV18	TRBJ2-3	CASSPGTGGSTDTQYF
TRBV3-1/TRBV3-2	TRBJ1-4	CASSTSKTTNEKLFF
TRBV5-1	TRBJ2-1	CASSPSAGGPSHEQFF
TRBV5-1	TRBJ1-4	CASSPGGGNEKLFF
TRBV28	TRBJ1-2	CASSFTGSKGYTF
TRBV6-6	TRBJ2-5	CASSPRERATISQETQYF
TRBV2	TRBJ2-3	CASSGTRGKTDTQYF
TRBV29-1	TRBJ2-1	CSAREVYNEQFF
TRBV27	TRBJ2-7	CASTARKPLAGGPSEQYF
TRBV25-1	TRBJ1-2	CASSGTGGALSGYTF
TRBV6-2/TRBV6-3	TRBJ1-2	CASSPQGGSYYGYTF
TRBV24-1	TRBJ2-7	CATPKPGQGSDEQYF
TRBV4-1	TRBJ2-3	CASSQDLMTPTDTQYF
TRBV13	TRBJ1-5	CASSLGQGINQPQHF
TRBV9	TRBJ2-1	CASSPAVSSYNEQFF
TRBV29-1	TRBJ1-4	CSASPLGGEKLFF
TRBV7-9	TRBJ1-1	CASSLPQGASVDTEAFF
TRBV5-1	TRBJ2-1	CASLKGDGADEQFF
TRBV27	TRBJ2-1	CASSLRASYNEQFF
TRBV18	TRBJ2-1	CASSPGLAVNNEQFF
TRBV7-9	TRBJ1-5	CASSLGQGGGPQHF
TRBV29-1	TRBJ1-1	CSVVVSLDGSEAFF
TRBV20-1	TRBJ2-2	CSASPSGGELFF
TRBV7-2	TRBJ2-1	CASSLRGLAENEQFF
TRBV27	TRBJ1-5	CATRPDINQPQHF
TRBV6-5	TRBJ2-7	CASRAWRDRVYEQYF
TRBV5-1	TRBJ2-7	CASSSTGSGAYEQYF
TRBV9	TRBJ2-5	CAPSGGGGPQETQYF
TRBV4-3	TRBJ2-2	CASSQEDPYFGTGELFF
TRBV12-3/TRBV12-4	TRBJ1-1	CASSLNIEAFF
TRBV19	TRBJ2-5	CASSEGQGTGQGETQYF
TRBV5-1	TRBJ1-4	CASSLGGEKLFF
TRBV3-1/TRBV3-2	TRBJ1-2	CASSNTAGGNGYTF
TRBV9	TRBJ2-3	CASSVAMSGSADTQYF
TRBV18	TRBJ2-5	CASSPPGGETQYF
TRBV9	TRBJ1-6	CASSVAVNSPLHF
TRBV9	TRBJ2-1	CASSITQGGGQFF
TRBV2	TRBJ2-6	CASTLEGARSGANVLTF
TRBV11-1	TRBJ1-1	CASRLNMNTEAFF